Listed below are T cell receptor beta chains from one sample, sequenced in a study of beta chain features in type 1 diabetes. Repertoires were generated with immunoSEQ multiplex PCR, while TCRdb's copy carries only in-frame clones and drops some. The sample gives approximately 300,000 clones, 8% to 13% of which show up once; more than 0.015% is in the top ten. The sample comprised naive CD4+ T cells from blood. These receptors originate from a woman aged 30 to 39 in good health. Each CDR3 is given without its conserved first and last residue. The D gene is left open where the match is weak.

>13|.|TRBV5-1
ASRFGADSADTQY
>13|TRBD2|TRBV27
ASSPRTSVGGEQF
>10|.|TRBV15
ATSRDTYEQY
>15|TRBD2|TRBV28
ASSRSGRALRVDTQY
>13|TRBD2|TRBV5-1
ASSTPSGSTDEQF
>13|.|TRBV4-3
TSSQDLGSNYGYT
>13|TRBD1|TRBV5-1
ASSHDRGTNEKLF
>14|TRBD2|TRBV19
ASRSRLAASTDTQY
>14|.|TRBV5-4
ASSFVGASNTGELF
>13|TRBD2|TRBV6-5
ASSYGLAGGGEQF
>13|TRBD2|TRBV30
AWSVFSGRPNEQF
>13|.|TRBV6-5
ASSYSNGDQETQY
>12|.|TRBV5-5
ASSLGVGGNEQF
>14|TRBD1|TRBV4-3
ASSQTTGTGIYGYT
>12|TRBD2|TRBV2
ASTQGGRVGELF
>10|TRBD2|TRBV28
ASGLAEETQY
>12|.|TRBV29-1
SVAVGDGNTEAF
>13|.|TRBV4-3
ASSQATGVSETQY
>13|TRBD1|TRBV9
ASSSGQGLNYGYT
>14|TRBD2|TRBV9
ASSVGTSEVSDEQF
>10|.|TRBV29-1
SVGQGNQPQH
>13|TRBD1|TRBV18
ASSPGTGPYNEQF
>14|TRBD1|TRBV27
ASRPTPTGGTYEQY
>13|.|TRBV27
ASSYRYTSYNEQF
>12|TRBD2|TRBV2
ASNRDYNTGELF
>11|.|TRBV5-4
ASSREGAREQY
>11|.|TRBV10-3
AITREGLDGYT
>13|TRBD2|TRBV28
ASSVPGLAAHEQY
>14|.|TRBV28
ASSFEAPAKNTEAF
>14|.|TRBV29-1
SVRTGGFRSYNEQF
>13|.|TRBV9
ASSVSAEGGYEQY
>15|.|TRBV4-2
ASSQILAELNTGELF
>13|.|TRBV7-9
ASSLAGASTDTQY
>12|.|TRBV4-2
ASSQHRDSYEQY
>12|.|TRBV6-5
ASSYRGFGTEAF
>12|.|TRBV5-6
ASSLFQMNTEAF
>12|TRBD2|TRBV28
ASRVGGVTGELF
>12|.|TRBV11-1
ASSLAGEDTEAF
>13|.|TRBV18
ASFTSWLQAGEQF
>14|TRBD2|TRBV29-1
SVSPSGSHLGYEQY
>11|TRBD1|TRBV30
AWSAGQNYGYT
>13|TRBD2|TRBV7-6
ASSPGLAGVLEQF
>12|.|TRBV9
ASSETTGIHEQY
>11|.|TRBV18
ASSPVQGFEQY
>13|TRBD2|TRBV7-9
ASSLGLADRSEQF
>14|.|TRBV7-9
ASSSLDSLAKNIQY
>13|.|TRBV7-7
ASSLGTGGVETQY
>12|.|TRBV25-1
ASSDDSSTDTQY
>12|.|TRBV25-1
ASSESADPGELF
>13|.|TRBV18
ASSPVSGSTDTQY
>10|.|TRBV7-6
ASSLEFSAQY
>13|.|TRBV4-3
ASSQEIGSGTEAF
>15|TRBD2|TRBV11-2
ASSTRLAGGGWNIQY
>12|TRBD1|TRBV6-1
ASSEDRGNEKLF
>16|TRBD1|TRBV7-6
ASSPTRDRLRSYNEQF